This T cell receptor (beta chain) is from a study of beta chain features in type 1 diabetes (dated by TCRdb to the late 2010s). Regarding the research as a whole: Mean age, gender distribution, total cell number and subset yield did not differ between patients and healthy donors. A total of roughly 98,000,000 sorted cells were examined across all samples, and RNA yield correlated strongly with the number of cells per subset. The study compared TCRB repertoires of sorted circulating CD4+ T cell subsets between recently diagnosed type 1 diabetes patients and matched healthy donors. Whereas all 28 donors provided naive and central memory subsets, regulatory and stem cell-like memory subsets were isolated from just 8 patients and roughly 8 healthy donors.

V drops 2 bases and J drops 3 bases, leaving 4 bases in between. The germline V gene encodes CDR1 DFQATT and CDR2 SNEGSKA (reference sequence). From the cysteine up to the phenylalanine, the CDR3 has a length of 11 residues. Solely the CDR3 DNA is kept, with 33 bases framed from the first base. The entire amount of isolated RNA was reverse transcribed using the High Capacity cDNA Reverse Transcription Kit, so the sequenced TCRB transcripts were expressed ones. Deep immunoSEQ sequencing was applied to naive, central memory and regulatory T cell samples, giving an average of about 3.7 million total reads per sample. After sorted cells were lysed in RLT buffer, RNA was extracted with DNase-treated RNeasy Micro or Mini kits, with the choice depending on cell number. To prevent cross-contamination, each cell subset was processed individually, whereas patient and healthy donor samples were processed jointly. The immunoSEQ multiplex PCR was used to amplify TCRB sequences from cDNA, generating 87-bp fragments that spanned the CDR3 region. Sequencing of the amplicons was performed on the Illumina HiSeq platform. As for the authors' bioinformatics: PCR bias was corrected computationally using synthetic template baselines, and reads within Hamming distance 2 were collapsed, with unmergeable singletons discarded. By aligning reads against IMGT, V, D and J genes, CDR3 length, and insertions or deletions at six rearrangement sites were assigned. Within each subset, clonotype counts were normalized to the number of sorted cells before true diversity and Gini coefficients were calculated with the tcR R package. Repertoire sharing was quantified using the overlap coefficient calculated on TCRB nucleotide sequences. As a proxy for the pre-selection repertoire, out-of-frame TCRB sequences from naive cells were analyzed. TCRdb took this table from immuneACCESS and kept in-frame rearrangements with V and J called. Such tables lack part of the clones; where checked against another copy, unresolved V genes explain under half of the gap, and the rest is unexplained. V and J calls and clone size are given by that table; D and trimming were obtained from the DNA. A total of 220,000 or so clones appear in this sample, approximately 70% of them only once. In total, the top ten clones hold approximately 0.05% of the sample.

To note about this clone: Its specific antigen is unknown. No base quality information exists; no much larger clone differs at one position. The same CDR3 arises from other DNA sequences in this sample as well.

Here is what the overall study found, with its caveats: Naive, central memory and regulatory TCRB repertoires appeared to be more similar among patients than among healthy donors. PCR might favor shorter templates, but patient and control samples were amplified and corrected together, so any skew would affect both groups equally. HLA sub-analyses involved small numbers of individuals, so any influence of HLA type on TCRB rearrangement remained unresolved. In all four CD4+ subsets, TCRB CDR3 length was moderately but significantly shorter in type 1 diabetes patients. Patients with type 1 diabetes made fewer insertions and deleted more nucleotides at VDJ recombination sites, implying thymic rearrangement abnormalities. Sequencing cDNA rather than genomic DNA could over-represent highly expressing activated cells, although activation and CD3 levels did not differ between groups.

A single peripheral blood draw of around 120 mL on average was collected from each donor into heparinised tubes. A BD FACSAria II and a panel including CD45RO, CCR7, CD25, CD127, CD95 and CD27 were used to sort naive, central memory, regulatory and stem cell-like memory CD4+ T cells. All sorted populations exceeded 95% purity. PBMCs were isolated immediately by Lymphoprep density gradient centrifugation and stained directly without culture. So that batch effects would be minimized, each experiment stained and sorted samples in pairs, pairing one healthy donor with one patient. Recombination joined TRBV20-1 with TRBJ2-5, with the D gene not confidently named. The clonotype originates from a man between 25 and 39 years old in good health. What was sequenced was naive CD4+ T cells from blood. The cell subset or site label, read with the paper, signifies: true naive CD4+ T cells. The nucleotides are TGCAGTGCTAGACCGAAAGAGACCCAGTACTTC. It is translated as CSARPKETQYF.